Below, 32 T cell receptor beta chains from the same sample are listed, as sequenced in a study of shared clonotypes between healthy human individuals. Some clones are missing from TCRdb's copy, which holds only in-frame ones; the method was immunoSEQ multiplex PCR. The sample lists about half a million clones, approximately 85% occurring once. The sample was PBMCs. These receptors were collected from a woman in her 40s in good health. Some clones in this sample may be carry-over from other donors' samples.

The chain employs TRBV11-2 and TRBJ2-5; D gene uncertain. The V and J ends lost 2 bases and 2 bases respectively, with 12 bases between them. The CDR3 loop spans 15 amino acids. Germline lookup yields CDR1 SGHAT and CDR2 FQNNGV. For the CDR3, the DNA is TGTGCCAGCAGCTTAATGGGTGCAGGTCAAGAGACCCAGTACTTC. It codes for CASSLMGAGQETQYF. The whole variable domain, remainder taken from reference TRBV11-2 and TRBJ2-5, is EAGVAQSPRYKIIEKRQSVAFWCNPISGHATLYWYQQILGQGPKLLIQFQNNGVVDDSQLPKDRFSAERLKGVDSTLKIQPAKLEDSAVYLCASSLMGAGQETQYFGPGTRLLVL.

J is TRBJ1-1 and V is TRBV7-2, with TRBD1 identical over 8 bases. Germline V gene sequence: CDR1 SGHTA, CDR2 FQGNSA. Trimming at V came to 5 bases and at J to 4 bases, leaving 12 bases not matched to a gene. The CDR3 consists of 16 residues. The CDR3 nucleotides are TGTGCCAGCAGCCTAGGGACAGGCCGCCCAACCACTGAAGCTTTCTTT. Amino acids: CASSLGTGRPTTEAFF.

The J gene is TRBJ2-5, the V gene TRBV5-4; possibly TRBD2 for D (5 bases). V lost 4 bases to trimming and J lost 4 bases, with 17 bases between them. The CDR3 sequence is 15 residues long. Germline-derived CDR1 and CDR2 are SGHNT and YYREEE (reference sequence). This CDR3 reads CASSQSRPEGETQYF. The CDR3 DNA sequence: TGTGCCAGCAGCCAGTCGCGACCCGAGGGAGAGACCCAGTACTTC.

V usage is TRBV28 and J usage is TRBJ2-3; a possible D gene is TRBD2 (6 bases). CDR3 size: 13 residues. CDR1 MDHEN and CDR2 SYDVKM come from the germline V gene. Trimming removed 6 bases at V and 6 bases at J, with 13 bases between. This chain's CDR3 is CASRTGEADTQYF. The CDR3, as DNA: TGTGCCAGCAGAACGGGAGAAGCGGATACGCAGTATTTT.

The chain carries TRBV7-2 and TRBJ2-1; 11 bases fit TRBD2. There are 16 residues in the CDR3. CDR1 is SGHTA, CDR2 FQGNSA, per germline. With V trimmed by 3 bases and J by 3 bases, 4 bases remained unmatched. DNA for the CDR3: TGTGCCAGCAGCTTCGTTAGCGGGAGGGGCTACAATGAGCAGTTCTTC. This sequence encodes CASSFVSGRGYNEQFF.

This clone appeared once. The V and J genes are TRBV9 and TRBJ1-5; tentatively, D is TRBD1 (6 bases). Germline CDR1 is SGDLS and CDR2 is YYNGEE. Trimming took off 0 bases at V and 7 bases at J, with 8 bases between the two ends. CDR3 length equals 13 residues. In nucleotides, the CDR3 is TGTGCCAGCAGCGTAGACAGGGAACAGCCCCAGCATTTT. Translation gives CASSVDREQPQHF.

In DNA, the CDR3 is TGCGCCAGCAGCTTGGCGAACTCCTACGAGCAGTACTTC. Its protein is CASSLANSYEQYF. The chain carries TRBV5-1 and TRBJ2-7; no clear D. V lost 0 bases, J lost 0 bases, and 4 bases lay in between. In germline, CDR1 is SGHRS, CDR2 YFSETQ. This CDR3 comprises 13 residues.

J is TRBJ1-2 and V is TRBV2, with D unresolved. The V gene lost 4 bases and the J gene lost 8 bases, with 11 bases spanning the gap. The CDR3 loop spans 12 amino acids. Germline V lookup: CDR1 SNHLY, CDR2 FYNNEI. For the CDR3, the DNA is TGTGCCAGCAGTGTACGCTTGGGGGGCTACACCTTC. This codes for CASSVRLGGYTF.

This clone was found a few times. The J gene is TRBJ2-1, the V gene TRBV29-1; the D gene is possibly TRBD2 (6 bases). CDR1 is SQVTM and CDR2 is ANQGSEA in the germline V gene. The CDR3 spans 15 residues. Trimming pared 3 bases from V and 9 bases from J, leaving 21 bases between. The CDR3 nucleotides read TGCAGCGTTGACGATGCGGCTAGCGTAGCTCCTGAGCAGTTCTTC. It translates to CSVDDAASVAPEQFF.

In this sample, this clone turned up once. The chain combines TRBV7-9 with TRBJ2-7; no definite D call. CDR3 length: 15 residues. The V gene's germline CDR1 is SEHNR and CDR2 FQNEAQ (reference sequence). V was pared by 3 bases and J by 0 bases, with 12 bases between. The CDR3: CASSFGSLSSYEQYF. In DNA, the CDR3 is TGTGCCAGCAGCTTTGGCAGCCTGAGCTCCTACGAGCAGTACTTC.

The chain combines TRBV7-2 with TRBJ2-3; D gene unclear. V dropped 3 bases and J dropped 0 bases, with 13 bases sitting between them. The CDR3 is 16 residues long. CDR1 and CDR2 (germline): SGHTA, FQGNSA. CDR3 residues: CASSFPPGSSTDTQYF. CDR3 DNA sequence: TGTGCCAGCAGCTTCCCCCCCGGGTCCAGCACAGATACGCAGTATTTT.

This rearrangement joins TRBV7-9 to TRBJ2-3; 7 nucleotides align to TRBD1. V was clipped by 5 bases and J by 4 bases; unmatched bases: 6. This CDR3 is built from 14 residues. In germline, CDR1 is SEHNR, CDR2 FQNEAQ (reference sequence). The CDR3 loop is CASSPDRVSDTQYF. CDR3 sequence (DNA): TGTGCCAGCAGCCCAGACAGGGTTTCAGATACGCAGTATTTT.

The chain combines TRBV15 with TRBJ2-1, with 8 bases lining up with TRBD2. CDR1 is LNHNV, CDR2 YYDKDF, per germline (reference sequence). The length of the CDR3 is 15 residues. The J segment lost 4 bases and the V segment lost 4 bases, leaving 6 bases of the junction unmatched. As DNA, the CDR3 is TGTGCCACCAGCACCAGCGGGAGTGGGTACAATGAGCAGTTCTTC. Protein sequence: CATSTSGSGYNEQFF.

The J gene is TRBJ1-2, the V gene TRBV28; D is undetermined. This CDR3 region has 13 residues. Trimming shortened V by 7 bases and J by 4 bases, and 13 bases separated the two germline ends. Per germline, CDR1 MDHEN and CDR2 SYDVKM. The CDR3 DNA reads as TGTGCCAGCACTTGGGGTTCGGGCTATGGCTACACCTTC. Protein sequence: CASTWGSGYGYTF.

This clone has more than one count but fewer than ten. The CDR3 sequence is CASSLTRAGYGYTF. The CDR3 DNA is TGTGCCAGCAGCTTAACCCGGGCAGGCTATGGCTACACCTTC. The V and J genes are TRBV7-9 and TRBJ1-2; D remains ambiguous. Germline V gene data show CDR1 as SEHNR and CDR2 as FQNEAQ (reference sequence). Trimming removed 2 bases from V and 4 bases from J, with 11 bases in between. CDR3 length equals 14 residues. Using reference TRBV7-9 and TRBJ1-2 for the parts outside the CDR3, the full variable domain is DTGVSQNPRHKITKRGQNVTFRCDPISEHNRLYWYRQTLGQGPEFLTYFQNEAQLEKSRLLSDRFSAERPKGSFSTLEIQRTEQGDSAMYLCASSLTRAGYGYTFGSGTRLTVV.

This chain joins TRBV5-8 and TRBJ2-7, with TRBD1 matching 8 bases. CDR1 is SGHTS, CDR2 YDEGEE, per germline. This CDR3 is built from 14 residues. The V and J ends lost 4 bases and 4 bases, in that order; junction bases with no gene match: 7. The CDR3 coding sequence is TGTGCCAGCAGCCGCCGGACAGGGACTTACGAGCAGTACTTC. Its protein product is CASSRRTGTYEQYF.

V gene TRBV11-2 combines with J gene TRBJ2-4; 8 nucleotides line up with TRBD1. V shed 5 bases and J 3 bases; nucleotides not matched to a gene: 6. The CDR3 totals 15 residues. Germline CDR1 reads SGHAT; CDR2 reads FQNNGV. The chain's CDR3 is CASSPLGTGKNIQYF. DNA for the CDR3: TGTGCCAGCAGCCCATTAGGGACAGGCAAAAACATTCAGTACTTC.

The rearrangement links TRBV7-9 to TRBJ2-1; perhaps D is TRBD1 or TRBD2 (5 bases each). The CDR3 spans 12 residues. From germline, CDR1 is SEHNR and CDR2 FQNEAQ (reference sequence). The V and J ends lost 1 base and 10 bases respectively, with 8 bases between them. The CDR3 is CASSLEGSEQFF. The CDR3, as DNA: TGTGCCAGCAGCTTAGAGGGGAGCGAGCAGTTCTTC.

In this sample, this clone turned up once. The CDR3 DNA is TGTGCCAGCAGTTCTCCGGGACAGGGGGCCGGCGGCTACACCTTC. Its protein product is CASSSPGQGAGGYTF. The V call is TRBV27, the J call TRBJ1-2; 12 bases are shared with TRBD1. Trimming removed 4 bases from V and 8 bases from J; junction bases left unmatched: 8. The V gene's germline CDR1 is MNHEY and CDR2 SMNVEV (reference sequence). There are 15 residues in the CDR3.

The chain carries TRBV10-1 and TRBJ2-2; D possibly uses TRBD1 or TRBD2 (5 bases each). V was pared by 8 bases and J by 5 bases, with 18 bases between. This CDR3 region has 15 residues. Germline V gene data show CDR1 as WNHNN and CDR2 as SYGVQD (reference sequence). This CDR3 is CASCGGRTGTGELFF. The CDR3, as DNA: TGCGCCAGCTGTGGGGGTCGAACGGGGACCGGGGAGCTGTTTTTT.

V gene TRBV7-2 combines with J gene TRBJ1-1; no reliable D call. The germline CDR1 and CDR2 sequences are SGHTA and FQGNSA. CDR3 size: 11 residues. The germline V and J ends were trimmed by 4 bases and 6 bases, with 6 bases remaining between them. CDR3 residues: CASSSYAEAFF. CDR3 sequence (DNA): TGTGCCAGCAGCTCCTATGCTGAAGCTTTCTTT.

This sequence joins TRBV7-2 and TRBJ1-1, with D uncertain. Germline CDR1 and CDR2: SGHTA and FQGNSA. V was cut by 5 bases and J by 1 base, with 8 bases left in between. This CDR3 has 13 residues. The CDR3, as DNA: TGTGCCAGCAGCGGGCAACGGAACACTGAAGCTTTCTTT. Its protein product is CASSGQRNTEAFF.

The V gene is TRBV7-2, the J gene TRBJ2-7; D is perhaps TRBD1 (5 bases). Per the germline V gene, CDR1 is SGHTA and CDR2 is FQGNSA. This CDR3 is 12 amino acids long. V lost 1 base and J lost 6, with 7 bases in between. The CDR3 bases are TGTGCCAGCAGCTTAGGGGGCGTCGAGCAGTACTTC. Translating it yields CASSLGGVEQYF.

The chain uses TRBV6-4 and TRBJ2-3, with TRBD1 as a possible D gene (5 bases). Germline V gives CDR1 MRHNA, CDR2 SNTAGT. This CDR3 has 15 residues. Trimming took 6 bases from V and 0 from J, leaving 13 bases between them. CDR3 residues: CASSPQVSSTDTQYF. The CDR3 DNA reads TGTGCCAGCAGCCCACAGGTTTCTAGCACAGATACGCAGTATTTT.

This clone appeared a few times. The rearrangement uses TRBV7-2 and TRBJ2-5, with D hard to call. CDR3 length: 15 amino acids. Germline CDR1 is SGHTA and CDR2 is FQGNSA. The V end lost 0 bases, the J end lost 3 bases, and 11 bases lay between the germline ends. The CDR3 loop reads CASSLALPAKETQYF. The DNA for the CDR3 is TGTGCCAGCAGCTTAGCGCTCCCAGCCAAAGAGACCCAGTACTTC.

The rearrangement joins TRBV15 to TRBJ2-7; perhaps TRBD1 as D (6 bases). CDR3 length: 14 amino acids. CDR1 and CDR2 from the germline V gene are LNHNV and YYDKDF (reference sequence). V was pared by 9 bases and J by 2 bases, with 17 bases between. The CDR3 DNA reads TGTGCCACTAAAAGAGGGGGAAATCCCTACGAGCAGTACTTC. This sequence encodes CATKRGGNPYEQYF. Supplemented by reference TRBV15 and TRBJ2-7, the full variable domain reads DAMVIQNPRYQVTQFGKPVTLSCSQTLNHNVMYWYQQKSSQAPKLLFHYYDKDFNNEADTPDNFQSRRPNTSFCFLDIRSPGLGDTAMYLCATKRGGNPYEQYFGPGTRLTVT.

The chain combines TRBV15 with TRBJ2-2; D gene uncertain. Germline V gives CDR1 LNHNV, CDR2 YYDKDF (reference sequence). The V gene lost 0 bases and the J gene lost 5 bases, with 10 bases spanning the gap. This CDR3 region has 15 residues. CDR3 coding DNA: TGTGCCACCAGCAGAGATCTTGGGGTTACCGGGGAGCTGTTTTTT. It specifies CATSRDLGVTGELFF.

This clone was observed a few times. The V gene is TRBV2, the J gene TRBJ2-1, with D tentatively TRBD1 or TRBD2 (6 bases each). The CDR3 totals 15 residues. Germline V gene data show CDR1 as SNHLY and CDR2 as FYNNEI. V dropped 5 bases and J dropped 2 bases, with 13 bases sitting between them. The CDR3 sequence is CASSPEGGAYNEQFF. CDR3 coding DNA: TGTGCCAGCAGTCCCGAGGGGGGCGCCTACAATGAGCAGTTCTTC. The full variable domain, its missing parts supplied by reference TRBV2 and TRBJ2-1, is EPEVTQTPSHQVTQMGQEVILRCVPISNHLYFYWYRQILGQKVEFLVSFYNNEISEKSEIFDDQFSVERPDGSNFTLKIRSTKLEDSAMYFCASSPEGGAYNEQFFGPGTRLTVL.

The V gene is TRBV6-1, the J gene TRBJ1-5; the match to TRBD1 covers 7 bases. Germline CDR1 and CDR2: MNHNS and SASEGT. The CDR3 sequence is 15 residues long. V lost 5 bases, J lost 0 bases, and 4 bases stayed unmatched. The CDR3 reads CASSQQGNSNQPQHF. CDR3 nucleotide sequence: TGTGCCAGCAGTCAACAGGGGAATAGCAATCAGCCCCAGCATTTT.

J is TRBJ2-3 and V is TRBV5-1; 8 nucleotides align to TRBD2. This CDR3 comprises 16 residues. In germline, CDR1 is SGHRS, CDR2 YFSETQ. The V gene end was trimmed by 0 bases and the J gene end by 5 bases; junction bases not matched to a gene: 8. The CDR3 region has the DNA TGCGCCAGCAGCTTGGTACTAGCGGAGACTGGAGATACGCAGTATTTT. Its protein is CASSLVLAETGDTQYF.

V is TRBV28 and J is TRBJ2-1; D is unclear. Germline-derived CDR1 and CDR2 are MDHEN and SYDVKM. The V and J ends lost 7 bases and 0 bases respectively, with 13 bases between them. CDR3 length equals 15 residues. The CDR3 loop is CASTSARSSYNEQFF. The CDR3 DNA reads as TGTGCCAGCACCTCTGCGAGGAGCTCCTACAATGAGCAGTTCTTC.

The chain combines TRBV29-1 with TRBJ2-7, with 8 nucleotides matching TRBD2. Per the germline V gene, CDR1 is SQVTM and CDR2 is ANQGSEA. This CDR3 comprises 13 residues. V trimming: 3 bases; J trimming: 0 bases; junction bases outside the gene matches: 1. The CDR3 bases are TGCAGCGTTGACAGCGGGGGCTCCTACGAGCAGTACTTC. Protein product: CSVDSGGSYEQYF.